This T cell receptor (beta chain) was identified in a study of T cells in localized non-small cell lung cancer. In germline, CDR1 is SQVTM, CDR2 ANQGSEA. This CDR3 contains 14 residues. Trimming cost V 6 bases and J 8 bases, with 22 bases left between them. To note about this clone: Its antigen is still unknown.

Regarding the study as a whole: Sequencing covered just one tumor region, so heterogeneity cannot be ruled out. The greatest T cell clonality was found in uninvolved adjacent lung (higher than in tumor). Adjacent lung exhibited a median of about 50 among the 100 most abundant tumor clones. Greater blood T cell density accompanied longer overall survival.

The table came from immunoSEQ multiplex PCR; TCRdb's copy has only in-frame clones and leaves some out. The table lists thousands of clones, approximately 42% of them singletons. This sequence was found in a male donor aged 60 or over with stage I lung adenocarcinoma. The material was lung tumor tissue, obtained before any cancer treatment. J is TRBJ1-2 and V is TRBV29-1, with a tentative D call TRBD1 (6 bases). This chain's CDR3 is CSVTPDSSVGGYTF. The CDR3 coding sequence is TGCAGCGTAACCCCGGACAGTTCCGTTGGAGGCTACACCTTC.